The subject of this entry is one T cell receptor (beta chain). The antigen this receptor binds is unknown. There are no base qualities to consult, and no much larger clone falls within one base. CD8 naive samples were obtained by positive selection for CCR7 among CD45RO-negative cells, yielding a CD45RA+CCR7+ population from which TemRA cells were excluded. Healthy HIV-negative adults with no recently reported acute infections or vaccinations were included as donors. All donors were Caucasian adults living in Nashville, Tennessee, USA. After blood collection by leukapheresis, PBMCs were isolated using Ficoll-Histopaque density gradient centrifugation and then cryopreserved in the vapor phase of liquid nitrogen. Purity and quantity of every magnetically sorted T cell population were checked by analytical flow cytometry. Each sorted fraction had its genomic DNA isolated and then quantified by UV absorbance on a Nanodrop 2000c.

The source of the sample is a study of shared clonotypes between healthy human individuals (dated by TCRdb to 2019 to 2021). With regard to the full study: A few men and two women, aged 18 to 49 years, made up the cohort. For each donor, CD4 naive and CD4 memory were each given three plates, CD8 naive was given two plates, and CD8 memory was given one plate. To estimate repertoire size and how much clonotypes are shared between individuals, the study performed deep sequencing of blood TCR repertoires from 4 to 6 healthy adults. To increase sequencing depth and limit assay-specific biases, different laboratories used diverse techniques to prepare libraries and sequence TCR repertoires. Between about 0.94 and 10 billion PBMCs per donor were obtained by leukapheresis. What the work shows at the level of the full study, not this receptor alone: Only blood was sampled, and tissue TCR repertoires likely differ from those in blood. Pairwise subsampling indicated that sequencing depth was expected to affect the degree of clonotype sharing among donors. Incomplete sequencing was indicated by rarefaction of sorted-subset datasets, despite the large sequencing depth. Sharing across several donors was observed for 4.5% to 6.5% of naive CD4, about 4% of naive CD8, about 2.3% of memory CD4, and less than 0.45% of memory CD8 clonotypes. Higher generation probabilities were observed for clonotypes shared by all four sorted-subset donors than for non-shared clonotypes. Because the study included a small number of donors, the genetic and exposure-history diversity represented was limited. Naive subsets generally had larger estimated clonotype richness than memory subsets did.

Relative to germline, V is missing 5 bases and J is missing 6 bases, with 30 bases of the junction outside any gene match. The CDR3 covers 22 residues, taking in both the cysteine and the phenylalanine. Kept here is only the CDR3 DNA, which spans 66 bases and is read in frame from base 1. From the germline V gene (reference sequence), CDR1 is PRHDT and CDR2 is FYEKMQ. Using the deep immunoSEQ assay, TCR CDR3 regions were amplified from genomic DNA by multiplex PCR. Genomic DNA extracted from each cell subset was distributed evenly over all wells of several immunoSEQ 96-well plates, and each plate served as one replicate. For sorted subsets, approximately 200 ng of genomic DNA, equivalent to 30,000 or so T cell genomes, went into each replicate PCR. Purified libraries were measured with a Qubit 3.0 fluorometer, size-checked on a Bioanalyzer 2100, and measured again with the KAPA Library Quantification kit. Every immunoSEQ 96-well plate was sequenced on a separate single-read 150-cycle Illumina NextSeq 550 flow cell. As for the original processing: Because the immunoSEQ output held only junctional sequences and lacked quality scores, the filtering could not match the filtering applied to full-length reads. To assign V/J genes and CDR3, sequences were annotated using PyIR, a Python wrapper for IgBLAST v1.9, with IMGT germline references. Reads with weak V/J assignments (E-value above 1e-6), missing CDR3, stop codons, out-of-frame junctions, or ambiguous translated residues were removed. V3J clonotypes were defined by identical inferred V gene, J gene, and CDR3 amino acid sequence. Percentage overlap between repertoires was computed as shared unique clonotypes divided by the size of the smaller repertoire. RTK rarefaction, the Chao1 estimator, and Recon v2.1 estimates of unobserved clonotypes were used to assess repertoire richness. Generation probabilities for all TCRbeta clonotypes obtained by the gDNA method from a handful of donors were computed using OLGA. TCRdb stores this immuneACCESS table with in-frame sequences only. Part of the clones is absent; in the studies checked, under half of the shortfall reflects unresolved V genes, and no reason is known for the rest. D and trimming were read from the DNA, whereas the V and J calls and clone size are those reported in that table. The sample contains about 820,000 clones, 92% of them found a single time. The ten most abundant clones make up around 24% of the sample.

The sequence joins TRBV13 to TRBJ2-3; the central 9 bases match TRBD1. Material: naive CD8+ T cells sorted from blood. The sample's cell subset or site label, decoded: CD45RA+CCR7+. This clonotype was sampled from a young man in good health. The sequenced DNA: TGTGCCAGCAGCCCCACGCGCGGTGTGGGGGACAGGGAGAGAGGGGACTGGGATACGCAGTATTTT. Its protein is CASSPTRGVGDRERGDWDTQYF.